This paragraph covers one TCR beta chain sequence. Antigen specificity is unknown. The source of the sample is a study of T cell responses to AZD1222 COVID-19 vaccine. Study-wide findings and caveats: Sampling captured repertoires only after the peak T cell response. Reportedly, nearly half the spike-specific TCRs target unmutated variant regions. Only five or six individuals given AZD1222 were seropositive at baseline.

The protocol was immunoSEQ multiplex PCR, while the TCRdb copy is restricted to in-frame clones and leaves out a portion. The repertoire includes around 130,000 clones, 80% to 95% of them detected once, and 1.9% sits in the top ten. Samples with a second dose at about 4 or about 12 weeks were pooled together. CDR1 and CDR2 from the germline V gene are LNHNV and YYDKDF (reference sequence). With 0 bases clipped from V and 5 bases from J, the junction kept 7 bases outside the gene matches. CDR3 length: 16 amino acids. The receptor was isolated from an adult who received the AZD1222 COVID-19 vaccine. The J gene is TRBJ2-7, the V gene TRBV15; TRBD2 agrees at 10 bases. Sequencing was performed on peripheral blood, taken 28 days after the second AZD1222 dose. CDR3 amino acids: CATSREQAGGGDEQYV. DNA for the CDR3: TGTGCCACCAGCAGAGAGCAAGCGGGAGGGGGGGACGAGCAGTACGTC.